The table lists the clone carrying this TCR beta chain with a count of one. This record belongs to a study of blood T cell repertoires in COVID-19. The overall study: The samples span acute and convalescent COVID-19 from the United States, Italy and Spain. The analysed material was cDNA or gDNA that came from T cells, B-cell-depleted T cells, or PBMCs.

In the authors' methods: Reference gene primer amplification yielded estimated nucleated cell counts. Profiled with immunoSEQ multiplex PCR; TCRdb holds only in-frame clones, not every one. V and J calls and clone size are as listed in that table; D and trimming were resolved from the DNA. The sample lists about 100,000 clones; approximately 86% were seen once. The sequence was collected from a human donor in a cohort sampled during active COVID-19. Sequenced sample: peripheral blood.

The CDR3 nucleotides are TGTGCCAGCAGACGGACAGGGGAGGCCTATGGCTACACCTTC. Translation gives CASRRTGEAYGYTF. The J gene is TRBJ1-2, the V gene TRBV9, with 9 bases aligning to TRBD1. The CDR3 runs to 14 residues. Germline V gives CDR1 SGDLS, CDR2 YYNGEE. J was trimmed by 4 bases and V by 5 bases; bases with no gene match: 6.